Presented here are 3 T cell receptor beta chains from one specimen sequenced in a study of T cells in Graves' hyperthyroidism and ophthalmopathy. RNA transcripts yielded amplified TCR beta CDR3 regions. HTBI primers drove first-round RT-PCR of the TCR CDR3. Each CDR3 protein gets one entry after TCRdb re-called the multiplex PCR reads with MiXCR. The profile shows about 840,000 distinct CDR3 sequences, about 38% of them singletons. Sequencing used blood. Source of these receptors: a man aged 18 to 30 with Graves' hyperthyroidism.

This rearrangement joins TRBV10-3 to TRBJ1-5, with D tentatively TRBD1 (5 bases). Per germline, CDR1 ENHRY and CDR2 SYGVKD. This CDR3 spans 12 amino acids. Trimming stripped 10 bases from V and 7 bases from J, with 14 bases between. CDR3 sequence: CATKGTGQPQHF. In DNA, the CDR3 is TGTGCCACCAAGGGGACGGGGCAGCCCCAGCATTTT.

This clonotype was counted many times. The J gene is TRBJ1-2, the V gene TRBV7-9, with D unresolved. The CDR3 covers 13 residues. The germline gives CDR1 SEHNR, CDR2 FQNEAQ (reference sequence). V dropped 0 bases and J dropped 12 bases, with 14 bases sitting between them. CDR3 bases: TGTGCCAGCAGCTTAGCGGGTACTTCAGGAAACACCTTC. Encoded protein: CASSLAGTSGNTF.

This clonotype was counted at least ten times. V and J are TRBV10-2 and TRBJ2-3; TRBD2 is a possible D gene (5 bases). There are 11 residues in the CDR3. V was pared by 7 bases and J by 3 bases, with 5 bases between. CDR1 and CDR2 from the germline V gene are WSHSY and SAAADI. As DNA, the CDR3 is TGCGCCAGCACGGGGACAGATACGCAGTATTTT. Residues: CASTGTDTQYF.